This T cell receptor (beta chain) comes out of a study of blood T cell repertoires in COVID-19. Assignment of participants to cohorts was predicated upon participant-reported clinical history. This CDR3 has 15 residues. The germline V gene has CDR1 SGHVS and CDR2 FQNEAQ. Trimming at V came to 3 bases and at J to 0 bases, leaving 1 base not matched to a gene. In the source study's methods: How many nucleated cells were present was estimated from reference gene primer amplification. Sequencing used immunoSEQ multiplex PCR; TCRdb keeps in-frame clones, though not all of them. The V and J calls and the clone size are those of that table, but D and trimming were determined from the DNA. The repertoire includes 250,000 to 350,000 clones, around nine tenths of them detected once, and roughly 2.5% sits in the top ten.

The chain combines TRBV7-8 with TRBJ1-5; 8 bases match TRBD1. Sequenced input: PBMCs or T cells enriched from blood (not recorded which). The origin of this receptor is a man between 60 and 70 years old who had recovered from COVID-19. CDR3: CASSFGQGSNQPQHF. CDR3 nucleotide sequence: TGTGCCAGCAGCTTCGGACAGGGTAGCAATCAGCCCCAGCATTTT.